This T cell receptor beta chain was captured in a study of follicular helper T cells after annual influenza vaccination. Study-wide context: Across the 2013-2014, 2014-2015 and 2015-2016 vaccination seasons, some subjects were resampled. General study findings and limits: Day 7 ICOS+CD38+ clones later appeared mostly in ICOS-CD38- cTfh.

Time point noted: 2015-2016 season, pre-vaccination. CDR1 is SGHRS, CDR2 YFSETQ, per germline. CDR3 length: 14 residues. Trimming took 2 bases from V and 5 from J; bases not matched to a gene: 5. Clones were read by immunoSEQ multiplex PCR, and TCRdb kept only the in-frame ones, dropping some. The table includes some 12,000 clones, approximately 80% detected once. A remark on this clone: Its matching antigen is unknown.

The receptor comes from an adult who received the influenza vaccine. Sequencing was performed on CXCR5+ CD38- circulating T follicular helper cells from blood, taken on the day of influenza vaccination. The subset here: circulating Tfh, non-naive CD4+CXCR5+PD-1+ (ICOS+CD38+ or ICOS-CD38-). This chain links TRBV5-1 with TRBJ2-5, with 8 bases aligning to TRBD2. Here the CDR3 reads CASSFSGVKETQYF. In DNA form, the CDR3 reads TGCGCCAGCAGCTTTAGCGGGGTAAAGGAGACCCAGTACTTC.